These 27 T cell receptor beta chains originate from one sample sequenced in a study of T cells after yellow fever vaccination. TCRdb processed the 5' RACE reads anew with MiXCR; each CDR3 protein has one entry. Of 500,000 to 650,000 distinct CDR3 sequences in the sample, roughly an eighth were seen once. The specimen comprised PBMCs, sampled on the day of the yellow fever booster vaccination. The source is a man aged 25 to 40 who received the YFV17D yellow fever vaccine.

This clonotype was picked up a small number of times. V usage is TRBV12-3 or TRBV12-4 and J usage is TRBJ1-1; weak D call: TRBD1 (5 bases). Deletions cut 3 bases from V and 11 bases from J, with 13 bases between. This CDR3 has 12 residues. The CDR3 here is CASSFRRGRAFF. The CDR3 coding sequence is TGTGCCAGCAGTTTTCGGAGGGGTCGGGCTTTCTTT.

The chain joins TRBV18 to TRBJ2-5; D unclear. CDR3 length equals 15 residues. The germline V gene has CDR1 KGHSH and CDR2 LQKENI. Between the trimmed V and J ends, which lost 3 bases and 7 bases, there was a span of 18 bases. Here the CDR3 reads CASSPVEMSGVTQYF. CDR3 nucleotides: TGTGCCAGCTCACCGGTAGAGATGTCAGGAGTGACCCAGTACTTC.

This clonotype showed up many times. V and J are TRBV4-3 and TRBJ2-1; tentatively, D is TRBD1 (5 bases). The germline V gene has CDR1 LGHNA and CDR2 YSLEER. V lost 3 bases, J lost 4 bases, and 22 bases lay in between. The CDR3 has 18 residues. The CDR3 protein is CASSQDITLWGIYNEQFF. The CDR3 DNA is TGCGCCAGCAGCCAGGACATCACCCTCTGGGGTATATACAATGAGCAGTTCTTC.

The chain is built from TRBV9 and TRBJ1-2, with 8 bases that match TRBD1. V was pared by 0 bases and J by 2 bases, with 6 bases of the junction left unmatched. Germline V lookup: CDR1 SGDLS, CDR2 YYNGEE. This CDR3 is 16 amino acids long. As DNA, the CDR3 is TGTGCCAGCAGCGTAGGTCGCCGACAGGGGAACTATGGCTACACCTTC. The encoded protein is CASSVGRRQGNYGYTF. The variable domain in full, with the rest retrieved from reference TRBV9 and TRBJ1-2, is DSGVTQTPKHLITATGQRVTLRCSPRSGDLSVYWYQQSLDQGLQFLIQYYNGEERAKGNILERFSAQQFPDLHSELNLSSLELGDSALYFCASSVGRRQGNYGYTFGSGTRLTVV.

This clonotype was found a few times. The V gene is TRBV20-1, the J gene TRBJ2-3; D is tentatively TRBD1 or TRBD2 (5 bases each). Trimming cost V 6 bases and J 0 bases, with 16 bases left between them. The CDR3 sequence is 15 residues long. Looked up from germline, CDR1 is DFQATT and CDR2 is SNEGSKA (reference sequence). CDR3 DNA sequence: TGCAGTGCCAGGACTGGGACGGCTAGCACAGATACGCAGTATTTT. Translating it yields CSARTGTASTDTQYF.

This clonotype was detected a few times. The rearrangement links TRBV7-2 to TRBJ2-7, with a possible D match to TRBD2 (6 bases). Deletions cut 5 bases from V and 9 bases from J, with 11 bases between. Germline CDR1 SGHTA, CDR2 FQGNSA. The CDR3 length is 11 residues. This CDR3 reads CASSEGLGQYF. Written as DNA, the CDR3 is TGTGCCAGCAGCGAGGGACTGGGGCAGTACTTC.

This clonotype was counted at least ten times. The J gene is TRBJ2-2, the V gene TRBV12-3 or TRBV12-4; 9 bases agree with TRBD2. V gave up 7 bases and J gave up 4 bases; unmatched junction bases: 7. This CDR3 is built from 15 residues. CDR3 region: CASTRATSGTGELFF. The CDR3 region has the DNA TGTGCCAGCACCAGAGCGACTAGCGGCACCGGGGAGCTGTTTTTT.

This clonotype came up many times. The chain employs TRBV6-2 or TRBV6-3 and TRBJ1-5, with unresolved D. The germline gives CDR1 MNHEY, CDR2 SVGEGT. The V end was cut by 0 bases, the J end by 9 bases, with 3 bases between. The length of the CDR3 is 11 residues. The CDR3 is CASSYSGPQHF. The CDR3 DNA follows: TGTGCCAGCAGTTACTCTGGGCCCCAGCATTTT.

The chain joins TRBV20-1 to TRBJ1-6; TRBD1 aligns across 7 bases. This CDR3 comprises 20 residues. The J segment lost 0 bases and the V segment lost 3 bases, leaving 17 bases of the junction unmatched. CDR1 DFQATT and CDR2 SNEGSKA come from the germline V gene (reference sequence). CDR3 DNA: TGCAGTGCTAGGGGGGCAGGGGGTCTACCTTTAAGCTCCTATAATTCACCCCTCCACTTT. This encodes CSARGAGGLPLSSYNSPLHF.

The J gene is TRBJ2-7, the V gene TRBV5-1; D possibly corresponds to TRBD1 (6 bases). Germline V gene data show CDR1 as SGHRS and CDR2 as YFSETQ. V was cut by 4 bases and J by 5 bases, with 25 bases left in between. The CDR3 is 17 residues long. The CDR3 nucleotides read TGCGCCAGCAGCAAAGGCCCCGGGACACCGCTTTTCCACGAGCAGTACTTC. It codes for CASSKGPGTPLFHEQYF.

This clonotype was counted at least ten times. For the CDR3, the DNA is TGTGCCAGCAGCTTGGCAGGGGCGGTCGCTGAAGCTTTCTTT. It is translated as CASSLAGAVAEAFF. The chain is built from TRBV5-5 and TRBJ1-1; weak D call: TRBD1 (6 bases). The V gene lost 0 bases and the J gene lost 6 bases, with 12 bases spanning the gap. The CDR3 runs to 14 residues. Germline values: CDR1 SGHKS, CDR2 YYEKEE (reference sequence).

This clonotype was detected many times. The chain uses TRBV7-6 and TRBJ1-3; D call uncertain. Germline-derived CDR1 and CDR2 are SGHVS and FNYEAQ. CDR3 length: 13 residues. Trimming shortened V by 5 bases and J by 4 bases, and 9 bases separated the two germline ends. This CDR3 is CASSPAHGNTIYF. The DNA for the CDR3 is TGTGCCAGCAGCCCTGCGCACGGAAACACCATATATTTT.

This sequence joins TRBV6-1 and TRBJ1-6; D is undetermined. Looked up from germline, CDR1 is MNHNS and CDR2 is SASEGT. There are 13 residues in the CDR3. Deletions cut 7 bases from V and 7 bases from J, with 11 bases between. The CDR3 loop is CASKDPGNSPLHF. DNA of the CDR3: TGTGCCAGCAAGGACCCGGGGAATTCACCCCTCCACTTT.

The CDR3 region has the DNA TGTGCCAGCAGCTGGGTTTCGGGGGGTGTATCCTCCTACAATGAGCAGTTCTTC. This sequence encodes CASSWVSGGVSSYNEQFF. The V and J genes are TRBV7-3 and TRBJ2-1; 7 bases fit TRBD2. The CDR3 contains 18 residues. V was clipped by 4 bases and J by 0 bases; unmatched bases: 12. Germline V CDR1 and CDR2: SGHTA, FQGTGA. The variable domain in full, completed from reference TRBV7-3 and TRBJ2-1, reads GAGVSQTPSNKVTEKGKYVELRCDPISGHTALYWYRQSLGQGPEFLIYFQGTGAADDSGLPNDRFFAVRPEGSVSTLKIQRTERGDSAVYLCASSWVSGGVSSYNEQFFGPGTRLTVL.

The table lists this clonotype with a few counts. The V gene is TRBV28, the J gene TRBJ2-6, with 10 bases identical to TRBD1. The ends lost 5 bases at V and 0 bases at J; junction bases unmatched: 7. This CDR3 spans 18 amino acids. Germline V gene sequence: CDR1 MDHEN, CDR2 SYDVKM. CDR3 DNA: TGTGCCAGCAGTCTCCGGGACAGGGGAGTCTCTGGGGCCAACGTCCTGACTTTC. It is translated as CASSLRDRGVSGANVLTF.

The rearrangement uses TRBV7-2 and TRBJ2-1, with 8 nucleotides matching TRBD2. J gave up 0 bases and V 8 bases, and 6 bases lay outside the gene matches. Germline-derived CDR1 and CDR2 are SGHTA and FQGNSA. The length of the CDR3 is 15 residues. CDR3 sequence (DNA): TGTGCCAGCGACTGGGCGGGAGGCTCCTACAATGAGCAGTTCTTC. This gives the protein CASDWAGGSYNEQFF. The whole variable domain, remainder taken from reference TRBV7-2 and TRBJ2-1, is GAGVSQSPSNKVTEKGKDVELRCDPISGHTALYWYRQSLGQGLEFLIYFQGNSAPDKSGLPSDRFSAERTGGSVSTLTIQRTQQEDSAVYLCASDWAGGSYNEQFFGPGTRLTVL.

This clonotype has only a few counts. V gene TRBV6-5 combines with J gene TRBJ2-7, with 9 positions matching TRBD1. Losses at the gene ends were 6 bases for V and 6 bases for J; bases not matched to a gene: 18. Germline V CDR1 and CDR2: MNHEY, SVGAGI. The CDR3 has 17 residues. The CDR3 DNA follows: TGTGCCAGCAGCTATGCCTGGACAGGGGTCCCCCGATCCGAGCAGTACTTC. The encoded protein is CASSYAWTGVPRSEQYF.

This clonotype was seen only a few times. The chain is built from TRBV18 and TRBJ2-7, with D perhaps matching TRBD2 (6 bases). With 6 bases removed from V and 4 bases from J, the gap between germline ends came to 16 bases. There are 14 residues in the CDR3. Germline V gene lookup returns CDR1 KGHSH and CDR2 LQKENI. As DNA, the CDR3 is TGTGCCAGCTCGCCCGGGAGTATTGCGTACGAGCAGTACTTC. Amino acids: CASSPGSIAYEQYF.

The gene calls are TRBV7-2 and TRBJ2-2; TRBD2 might be the D (5 bases). CDR3 size: 16 residues. V shed 1 base and J shed 12 bases, with 21 bases lying between them. Per germline, CDR1 SGHTA and CDR2 FQGNSA. The DNA for the CDR3 is TGTGCCAGCAGCTTAGAGGCGTTGCGGGCAAACCTGAAGCTGTTTTTT. This sequence encodes CASSLEALRANLKLFF.

The chain is built from TRBV12-3 or TRBV12-4 and TRBJ2-2; possible D gene TRBD2, 6 bases. The CDR3 has 16 amino acids. Trimming removed 2 bases from V and 2 bases from J, with 12 bases in between. CDR3 DNA sequence: TGTGCCAGCAGTTTATTTGCGGGACTTAACACCGGGGAGCTGTTTTTT. Its translation is CASSLFAGLNTGELFF.

This clonotype was detected a few times. The chain recombines TRBV10-3 with TRBJ2-2; D not resolved. V lost 11 bases to trimming and J lost 3 bases, with 10 bases between them. The CDR3 is 12 residues long. Germline V gene data show CDR1 as ENHRY and CDR2 as SYGVKD. CDR3 sequence: CAVLGYTGELFF. The CDR3 bases are TGTGCCGTCCTCGGATACACCGGGGAGCTGTTTTTT.

There are a few counts of this clonotype. The rearrangement links TRBV29-1 to TRBJ2-1; possibly TRBD1 for D (6 bases). The CDR3 sequence is 15 residues long. Trimming pared 8 bases from V and 8 bases from J, leaving 25 bases between. CDR1 is SQVTM and CDR2 is ANQGSEA in the germline V gene. The CDR3 DNA is TGCAGCCTTGGGGGCGGGTGGACAGCTAGTTATGAGCAGTTCTTC. Translating gives CSLGGGWTASYEQFF.

The chain combines TRBV6-2 or TRBV6-3 with TRBJ2-2; 8 bases match TRBD1. V lost 9 bases and J lost 6; bases outside the gene matches: 9. This CDR3 is built from 14 residues. Germline V gene data show CDR1 as MNHEY and CDR2 as SVGEGT. CDR3 protein: CASTQGALSGELFF. The CDR3 DNA reads as TGTGCCAGTACGCAGGGGGCGCTTTCCGGGGAGCTGTTTTTT.

In this sample, this clonotype turned up a few times. The CDR3 bases are TGTGCCAGCAGCTTAGGCCCCAGCGGGCAATACTACAATGAGCAGTTCTTC. This codes for CASSLGPSGQYYNEQFF. This sequence joins TRBV11-2 and TRBJ2-1; possibly TRBD2 for D (6 bases). CDR1 and CDR2 from the germline V gene are SGHAT and FQNNGV. This CDR3 region has 17 residues. V was pared by 1 base and J by 3 bases, with 16 bases between.

The V gene is TRBV6-5, the J gene TRBJ2-1; either TRBD1 or TRBD2 may supply D (5 bases each). This CDR3 contains 15 residues. The ends were cut back, 2 bases at V and 4 bases at J, with 12 bases in the middle. The germline CDR1 and CDR2 sequences are MNHEY and SVGAGI. CDR3 protein: CASSYGGNGYNEQFF. The CDR3 DNA reads TGTGCCAGCAGTTACGGGGGTAACGGGTACAATGAGCAGTTCTTC.

The chain recombines TRBV30 with TRBJ2-2, with D possibly being TRBD1 (6 bases). The CDR3 consists of 14 residues. Trimming shortened V by 4 bases and J by 0 bases, and 9 bases separated the two germline ends. Germline assignment: CDR1 GTSNPN and CDR2 SVGIG (reference sequence). In DNA, the CDR3 is TGTGCCTGGAATTCAGGGGCGAACACCGGGGAGCTGTTTTTT. It translates to CAWNSGANTGELFF.

The sample holds a few counts of this clonotype. The chain links TRBV24-1 to TRBJ2-2, with 8 bases identical to TRBD2. Germline V gene lookup returns CDR1 KGHDR and CDR2 SFDVKD. This CDR3 contains 15 residues. With 3 bases clipped from V and 4 bases from J, the junction kept 3 bases outside the gene matches. CDR3 nucleotide sequence: TGTGCCACCAGTGATCCCGGGAGGGGCACCGGGGAGCTGTTTTTT. This translates into CATSDPGRGTGELFF.